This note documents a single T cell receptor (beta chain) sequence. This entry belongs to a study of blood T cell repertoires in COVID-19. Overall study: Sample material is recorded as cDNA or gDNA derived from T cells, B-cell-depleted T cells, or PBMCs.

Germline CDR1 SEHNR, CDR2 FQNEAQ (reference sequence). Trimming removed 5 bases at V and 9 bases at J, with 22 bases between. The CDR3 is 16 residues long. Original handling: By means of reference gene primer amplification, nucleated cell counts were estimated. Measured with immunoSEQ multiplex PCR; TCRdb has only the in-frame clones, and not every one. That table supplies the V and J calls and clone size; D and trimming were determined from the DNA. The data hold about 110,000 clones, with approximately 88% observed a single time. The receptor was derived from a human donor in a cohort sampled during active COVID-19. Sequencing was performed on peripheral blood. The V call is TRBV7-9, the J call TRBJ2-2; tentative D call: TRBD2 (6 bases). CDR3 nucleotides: TGTGCCAGCAGCCACCGGAGGGCCGAGGTTCCAAGGGAGCTGTTTTTT. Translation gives CASSHRRAEVPRELFF.